The clone carrying this T cell receptor (beta chain) has a single count. The antigen is undetermined. The PCR ran on 60 Vbeta and 13 Jbeta primers. Profiled with immunoSEQ multiplex PCR; TCRdb holds only in-frame clones, not every one. In the table there are some 110,000 clones, roughly 70% of which are singletons. This CDR3 is built from 17 residues. Trimming removed 0 bases from V and 3 bases from J, with 18 bases in between. Germline CDR1 MNHEY, CDR2 SMNVEV (reference sequence). This specimen comes from a study of cytomegalovirus exposure and HLA in healthy donors. Study conclusions and caveats: The authors enumerated under 200 TCR beta chains as linked to cytomegalovirus. A likely sequencing artifact accounted for one observed cluster of highly shared sequence variants.

The sequencing sample was made of PBMCs. The TCR comes from a woman aged 25 to 39 in good health and CMV-seronegative. V gene TRBV27 combines with J gene TRBJ2-7; D might be TRBD1 (8 bases). The chain's CDR3 is CASSLSITGGGIYEQYF. CDR3 coding DNA: TGTGCCAGCAGTTTATCGATTACAGGGGGGGGAATCTACGAGCAGTACTTC.